The 20 T cell receptor beta chains below all came from one sample that was sequenced in a study of T-cell reconstitution after alpha-beta-depleted transplantation in children. Preparing the TCRbeta library involved the use of unique molecular identifiers. TCRdb fed the PCR reads into MiXCR, producing one record per CDR3 protein. The sample holds around 800,000 distinct CDR3 sequences, 15% to 20% seen once. The sequencing here drew on PBMCs, mostly from graft donor cells, taken 360 days after TCRalphabeta/CD19-depleted stem cell transplant. All receptors derive from a male patient aged 10-17 years who had a stem cell transplant for acute lymphoblastic leukemia, so the T cells may come from the graft donor.

This chain uses TRBV10-3 with TRBJ2-3; D ambiguous. The CDR3 is made up of 12 amino acids. V lost 0 bases and J lost 6, with 4 bases in between. Germline V gives CDR1 ENHRY, CDR2 SYGVKD. The CDR3 loop is CAISESLDTQYF. The DNA for the CDR3 is TGTGCCATCAGTGAGTCGTTGGATACGCAGTATTTT.

This clonotype was observed a few times. V usage is TRBV11-3 and J usage is TRBJ2-1, with 9 bases fitting TRBD2. The CDR3 has 12 amino acids. The V gene's germline CDR1 is SGHNT and CDR2 YENEEA. J gave up 8 bases and V 6 bases, and 2 bases lay outside the gene matches. CDR3 nucleotides: TGTGCCAGCAGTTGGACTAGCGATGAGCAGTTCTTC. Amino acids: CASSWTSDEQFF.

The V gene is TRBV5-5, the J gene TRBJ2-6; the D gene is possibly TRBD1 (5 bases). V was trimmed by 4 bases and J by 2 bases, leaving 13 bases between them. This CDR3 is built from 16 residues. Germline CDR1 and CDR2: SGHKS and YYEKEE (reference sequence). The CDR3 loop reads CASSRTPRAGANVLTF. The CDR3, as DNA: TGTGCCAGCAGCAGAACCCCCAGGGCTGGGGCCAACGTCCTGACTTTC.

By proportion, this clonotype is medium-sized. The genes are TRBV9 and TRBJ2-2; D is uncertain. CDR1 is SGDLS and CDR2 is YYNGEE in the germline V gene. There are 13 residues in the CDR3. The germline V and J ends were trimmed by 3 bases and 7 bases, with 10 bases remaining between them. CDR3 DNA sequence: TGTGCCAGCAGCGCCATAATGAGCGGGGAGCTGTTTTTT. This gives the protein CASSAIMSGELFF.

The gene calls are TRBV2 and TRBJ2-2; possible D gene TRBD1, 5 bases. Germline CDR1 is SNHLY and CDR2 is FYNNEI. Trimming pared 10 bases from V and 6 bases from J, leaving 27 bases between. This CDR3 comprises 17 residues. The CDR3 DNA is TGTGCCATCAGGACAAGCAATTCTAGAGGATATTCCGGGGAGCTGTTTTTT. Its translation is CAIRTSNSRGYSGELFF.

The chain combines TRBV20-1 with TRBJ2-7; D is possibly TRBD1 or TRBD2 (5 bases each). Germline lookup yields CDR1 DFQATT and CDR2 SNEGSKA (reference sequence). The CDR3 is made up of 12 amino acids. The CDR3 sequence is CSPTGRLYEQYF. The CDR3 DNA is TGCAGCCCGACGGGACGGCTCTACGAGCAGTACTTC.

The V and J genes are TRBV5-1 and TRBJ2-6, with D unresolved. The CDR3 consists of 18 residues. V was pared by 2 bases and J by 0 bases, with 15 bases between. Germline-derived CDR1 and CDR2 are SGHRS and YFSETQ. CDR3 loop: CASSFSGLPTSGANVLTF. The CDR3, as DNA: TGCGCCAGCAGCTTCTCGGGCCTTCCAACCTCTGGGGCCAACGTCCTGACTTTC.

This chain joins TRBV7-6 and TRBJ1-1; D unclear. V was pared by 5 bases and J by 4 bases, with 17 bases between. Germline V lookup: CDR1 SGHVS, CDR2 FNYEAQ. The CDR3 has 15 residues. The CDR3 region is CASSPLPAGLTEAFF. The CDR3 DNA sequence: TGTGCCAGCAGCCCGTTGCCGGCTGGGCTCACTGAAGCTTTCTTT.

This clonotype was seen at least ten times. This chain uses TRBV7-2 with TRBJ2-1; D uncertain. CDR1 is SGHTA, CDR2 FQGNSA, per germline. V lost 0 bases and J lost 9, with 6 bases in between. The CDR3 is 12 residues long. CDR3 nucleotide sequence: TGTGCCAGCAGCTTAGCTAGGTTTGAGCAGTTCTTC. This translates into CASSLARFEQFF.

The V and J genes are TRBV3-1 and TRBJ2-3, with D perhaps given as TRBD1 or TRBD2 (5 bases each). V dropped 4 bases and J dropped 9 bases, with 20 bases sitting between them. The germline gives CDR1 LGHDT, CDR2 YNNKEL (reference sequence). CDR3 length: 15 amino acids. CDR3 sequence: CASSPRLTLRDTQYF. The CDR3, as DNA: TGTGCCAGCAGCCCCCGACTAACCCTCCGGGACACGCAGTATTTT.

The V gene is TRBV6-5, the J gene TRBJ2-5; the D gene could be TRBD1 or TRBD2 (5 bases each). Germline CDR1 and CDR2: MNHEY and SVGAGI. This CDR3 has 12 amino acids. Trimming removed 4 bases from V and 5 bases from J, with 8 bases in between. The CDR3 is CASSSWGETQYF. CDR3 bases: TGTGCCAGCAGTTCCTGGGGGGAGACCCAGTACTTC.

The chain is built from TRBV14 and TRBJ2-7, with D maybe TRBD2 (5 bases). Trimming removed 0 bases at V and 9 bases at J, with 9 bases between. Germline lookup yields CDR1 SGHDN and CDR2 FVKESK. The CDR3 is 12 residues long. CDR3 amino acids: CASSQDGRGQYF. The CDR3 DNA follows: TGTGCCAGCAGCCAAGATGGTCGGGGGCAGTACTTC.

The V call is TRBV5-1, the J call TRBJ2-2; no reliable D call. The CDR3 runs to 14 residues. Deletions cut 3 bases from V and 0 bases from J, with 6 bases between. CDR1 SGHRS and CDR2 YFSETQ come from the germline V gene. CDR3 region: CASSSFPNTGELFF. The CDR3 DNA follows: TGCGCCAGCAGCTCCTTCCCGAACACCGGGGAGCTGTTTTTT. Full variable domain (outside the CDR3, taken from reference TRBV5-1 and TRBJ2-2): KAGVTQTPRYLIKTRGQQVTLSCSPISGHRSVSWYQQTPGQGLQFLFEYFSETQRNKGNFPGRFSGRQFSNSRSEMNVSTLELGDSALYLCASSSFPNTGELFFGEGSRLTVL.

This clonotype has more than one count but fewer than ten. This chain's CDR3 is CASSFRYRPPADLLQPQHF. CDR3 nucleotides: TGTGCCAGCAGTTTCCGCTACCGACCTCCCGCGGACCTGCTTCAGCCCCAGCATTTT. The rearrangement uses TRBV27 and TRBJ1-5; D gene unclear. This CDR3 is built from 19 residues. The germline gives CDR1 MNHEY, CDR2 SMNVEV (reference sequence). Trimming took off 3 bases at V and 6 bases at J, with 27 bases between the two ends.

The genes are TRBV10-3 and TRBJ2-3, with D uncertain. There are 12 residues in the CDR3. The germline V and J ends were trimmed by 7 bases and 5 bases, with 10 bases remaining between them. Germline CDR1 and CDR2: ENHRY and SYGVKD. The CDR3 spells CAINLGGDTQYF. CDR3 DNA sequence: TGTGCCATCAATCTCGGCGGAGATACGCAGTATTTT.

In its sample, this clonotype was seen a few times. This chain links TRBV5-4 with TRBJ2-7; the match to TRBD2 covers 7 bases. The germline V gene encodes CDR1 SGHNT and CDR2 YYREEE (reference sequence). With V trimmed by 4 bases and J by 7 bases, 17 bases remained unmatched. The CDR3 contains 16 residues. The chain's CDR3 is CASSLKLRTRAWEQYF. Here the CDR3 DNA reads TGTGCCAGCAGCCTGAAATTGCGGACTAGGGCTTGGGAGCAGTACTTC.

This clonotype was seen repeatedly, ten times or more. The genes are TRBV5-6 and TRBJ1-5; D might be TRBD1 (6 bases). Trimming took 0 bases from V and 3 from J, leaving 13 bases between them. CDR1 is SGHDT and CDR2 is YYEEEE in the germline V gene. This CDR3 is 16 amino acids long. The DNA of the CDR3 is TGTGCCAGCAGCTTGGCAGGATCGGGGGCCAATCAGCCCCAGCATTTT. Its translation: CASSLAGSGANQPQHF.

This chain links TRBV11-2 with TRBJ2-1; 9 bases are shared with TRBD2. The V gene's germline CDR1 is SGHAT and CDR2 FQNNGV. This CDR3 has 17 residues. Germline trimming cut 7 bases from V and 2 bases from J; bases unmatched to any gene: 12. The CDR3 sequence is CASTLTTSGETYNEQFF. The CDR3, as DNA: TGTGCCAGCACTTTGACGACTAGCGGAGAAACCTACAATGAGCAGTTCTTC.

This clonotype was observed a few times. V is TRBV24-1 and J is TRBJ2-2, with D perhaps matching TRBD1 or TRBD2 (5 bases each). V gave up 8 bases and J gave up 7 bases, with 16 bases separating them. CDR1 is KGHDR, CDR2 SFDVKD, per germline. The CDR3 totals 14 residues. The CDR3 region has the DNA TGTGCCACCAAATCAGGGACCCCGTACGGGGAGCTGTTTTTT. It encodes CATKSGTPYGELFF.

This clonotype was observed a few times. The rearrangement links TRBV5-1 to TRBJ2-7; no firm D call. CDR1 and CDR2 (germline): SGHRS, YFSETQ. The CDR3 loop spans 16 amino acids. The V and J ends lost 3 bases and 1 base respectively, with 17 bases between them. The DNA for the CDR3 is TGCGCCAGCAGCTCCATACGTCTATCCCCATCCTACGAGCAGTACTTC. Translation gives CASSSIRLSPSYEQYF.